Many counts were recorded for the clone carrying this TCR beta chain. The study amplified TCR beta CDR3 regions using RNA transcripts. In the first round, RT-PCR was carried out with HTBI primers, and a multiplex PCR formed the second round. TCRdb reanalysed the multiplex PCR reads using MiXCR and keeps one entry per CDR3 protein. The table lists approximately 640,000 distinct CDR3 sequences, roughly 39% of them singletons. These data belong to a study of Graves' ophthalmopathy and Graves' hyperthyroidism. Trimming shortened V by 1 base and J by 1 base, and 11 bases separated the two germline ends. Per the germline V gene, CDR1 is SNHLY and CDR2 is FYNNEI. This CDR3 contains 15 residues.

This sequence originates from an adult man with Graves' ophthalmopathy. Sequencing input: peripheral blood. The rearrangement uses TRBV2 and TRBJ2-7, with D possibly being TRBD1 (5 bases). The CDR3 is CASSEGRVASYEQYF. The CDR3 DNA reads TGTGCCAGCAGTGAAGGCAGGGTCGCTTCCTACGAGCAGTACTTC.